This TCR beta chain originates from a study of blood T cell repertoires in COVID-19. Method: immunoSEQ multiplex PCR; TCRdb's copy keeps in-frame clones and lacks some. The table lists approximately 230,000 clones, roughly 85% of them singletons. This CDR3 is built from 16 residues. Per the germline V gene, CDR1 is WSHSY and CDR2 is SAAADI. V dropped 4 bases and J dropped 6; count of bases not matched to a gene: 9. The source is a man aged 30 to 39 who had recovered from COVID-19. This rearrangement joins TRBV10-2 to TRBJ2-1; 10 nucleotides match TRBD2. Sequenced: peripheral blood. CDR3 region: CASSGPTSGVGNEQFF. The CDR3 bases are TGCGCCAGCAGTGGCCCCACTAGCGGGGTTGGCAATGAGCAGTTCTTC.